Below, one TCR delta chain is given with its context. What it recognizes is unknown. The CDR3 runs 25 residues. The junction had 29 bases not matched to a gene; V was cut back by 0 bases and J by 0 bases. Germline loops: CDR1 TSWWSYY, CDR2 QGS. These data come from a study of Vδ1+ human thymocytes. Study-wide results and caveats: Many TRG clonotypes were shared between donors; TRD repertoires were essentially private. Thymic TRG and TRD repertoires appeared highly polyclonal. Around 18% of thymic delta-chain sequences were Vdelta2, with few Vdelta3, unlike blood Vdelta1+ controls.

RNA was extracted from the cells and then reverse transcribed. The CDR3 regions were amplified by multiplex PCR from V-gene primers to a constant-region primer. With CATT, TCRdb re-called clones from the multiplex PCR reads. The sample comprises over 65,000 delta-chain clones, 30% to 45% of which are singletons, and 0.2% to 0.3% rests with the top ten. The sorted cells were CD3+ Vdelta1+ Vdelta2- thymocytes from alphabeta-depleted thymus. The material sequenced was Vdelta1+ gamma-delta thymocytes from the thymus. The subset here: FACS-sorted CD3+ TCRalphabeta- TCRVdelta1+ TCRVdelta2- thymocytes. This chain joins TRDV1 and TRDJ1; 9 nucleotides line up with TRDD3. The TCR originated in a boy in the first two years of life who had congenital heart surgery. CDR3 coding DNA: TGTGCTCTTGGGGAACTCAACCCTCTCGGTTCGACCGGGGATACGCTTATCGGCAACACCGATAAACTCATCTTT. Encoded protein: CALGELNPLGSTGDTLIGNTDKLIF.